This entry is about one T cell receptor (beta chain). The donors were all Caucasian adults (living in Nashville, Tennessee). These data come from a study of shared clonotypes between healthy human individuals. Here immunoSEQ multiplex PCR was the method, and the copy in TCRdb shows in-frame clones only, minus some. The sample lists about 2.4 million clones; 85% to 95% were seen once. Trimming left V 0 bases short and J 3 bases short, with 10 bases between. CDR1 and CDR2 from the germline V gene are SGDLS and YYNGEE. The CDR3 extends over 15 amino acids. This rearrangement joins TRBV9 to TRBJ1-5, with D unresolved. The source of this sequence is a man between 18 and 35 years old in good health. Sequencing was carried out using naive CD4+ T cells sorted from blood. Subset reported: CD45RA+ positively selected. In DNA form, the CDR3 reads TGTGCCAGCAGCGTAGGTGGCAGCCACAATCAGCCCCAGCATTTT. Its protein is CASSVGGSHNQPQHF.